What follows are 26 T cell receptor beta chains derived from one specimen sequenced in a study of beta chain features in type 1 diabetes (dated by TCRdb to the late 2010s). For these TCRs, the target antigens are not known. The library was generated by the immunoSEQ multiplex PCR assay. The entire isolated RNA was reverse transcribed using the High Capacity cDNA Reverse Transcription Kit, and thus expressed TCRB transcripts were sequenced. TCRdb re-hosts the immuneACCESS table, in-frame sequences only. Its copies lack some clones; in the studies checked, an unresolved V gene accounts for under half of them, and the cause for the rest is not known. The sample data list 50,000 to 65,000 clones, and roughly 41% of these were observed just once. Clones ranked in the top ten supply approximately 1.5% of the sample. What the authors observed across the whole study: In all four CD4+ subsets, TCRB CDR3 length was moderately but significantly shorter in type 1 diabetes patients.

Sequences were obtained from Tregs from blood. The intended sense of this specimen's cell subset or site label: regulatory CD4+ T cells. The receptor set was obtained from a man aged 25 to 40 with type 1 diabetes.

The CDR3 region has the DNA TGTGCCAGCAGTTTAGGAGCGGGAGGGCAGAAGCAGTACTTC. It is translated as CASSLGAGGQKQYF. The rearrangement links TRBV28 to TRBJ2-5; 10 nucleotides agree with TRBD2. The CDR3 runs to 14 residues. J gave up 11 bases and V 2 bases, and 8 bases lay outside the gene matches. The germline gives CDR1 MDHEN, CDR2 SYDVKM.

About this clone: Without the conserved terminal phenylalanine or tryptophan, this CDR3 likely stems from a read error. The chain couples TRBV5-1 to TRBJ1-2, with 8 positions matching TRBD1. The junction had 3 bases not matched to a gene; V was cut back by 4 bases and J by 7 bases. The CDR3 is made up of 12 amino acids. Germline values: CDR1 SGHRS, CDR2 YFSETQ. CDR3 sequence (DNA): TGCGCCAGCAGCGGACAGGGATCTGGCTACACCTCC. Protein product: CASSGQGSGYTS.

This clone was seen only a few times. This rearrangement joins TRBV6-1 to TRBJ2-7; D remains unclear. The V end was cut by 4 bases, the J end by 5 bases, with 9 bases between. The CDR3 has 12 amino acids. Germline V CDR1 and CDR2: MNHNS, SASEGT. As DNA, the CDR3 is TGTGCCAGCAGTGGAGATCTTAACGAGCAGTACTTC. Translating it yields CASSGDLNEQYF.

This clone was found a few times. This chain uses TRBV19 with TRBJ1-1; maybe TRBD1 (5 bases). The CDR3 loop spans 14 amino acids. V lost 4 bases and J 0 bases, leaving 9 bases between the germline ends. Germline V gene lookup returns CDR1 LNHDA and CDR2 SQIVND (reference sequence). CDR3 nucleotide sequence: TGTGCCAGTAGTAAGACAGCTATGAACACTGAAGCTTTCTTT. It encodes CASSKTAMNTEAFF. Looking up the rest from reference TRBV19 and TRBJ1-1 gives the full variable domain: DGGITQSPKYLFRKEGQNVTLSCEQNLNHDAMYWYRQDPGQGLRLIYYSQIVNDFQKGDIAEGYSVSREKKESFPLTVTSAQKNPTAFYLCASSKTAMNTEAFFGQGTRLTVV.

This clone appeared a few times. The chain uses TRBV30 and TRBJ1-2; 7 bases fit TRBD1. CDR3 length equals 15 residues. Germline V gene lookup returns CDR1 GTSNPN and CDR2 SVGIG (reference sequence). Trimming took 1 base from V and 2 from J; bases not matched to a gene: 7. CDR3 sequence (DNA): TGTGCCTGGAGTGCCTACAGGGGCGAAAACTATGGCTACACCTTC. Translated, it gives CAWSAYRGENYGYTF.

This chain links TRBV2 with TRBJ1-6; D may be TRBD1 (6 bases). The CDR3 totals 13 residues. Germline V gene data show CDR1 as SNHLY and CDR2 as FYNNEI. The V gene lost 6 bases and the J gene lost 7 bases, with 10 bases spanning the gap. CDR3 in amino acids: CASSGGRNSPLHF. CDR3 bases: TGTGCCAGCAGCGGGGGGCGAAATTCACCCCTCCACTTT.

The CDR3 DNA reads as TGCAGCGGCACGGGAGGGGCAGATACGCAGTATTTT. Protein product: CSGTGGADTQYF. The rearrangement joins TRBV29-1 to TRBJ2-3; TRBD2 aligns across 8 bases. The ends lost 7 bases at V and 4 bases at J; junction bases unmatched: 4. The CDR3 has 12 amino acids. The germline V gene has CDR1 SQVTM and CDR2 ANQGSEA.

The gene calls are TRBV25-1 and TRBJ2-1, with D hard to call. The CDR3 has 15 amino acids. Trimming removed 4 bases from V and 0 bases from J, with 10 bases in between. Germline CDR1 MGHDK, CDR2 SYGVNS. Here the CDR3 DNA reads TGTGCCAGCAGTGCCGCGGTTAGCTCCTACAATGAGCAGTTCTTC. Translating it yields CASSAAVSSYNEQFF.

V usage is TRBV5-1 and J usage is TRBJ2-1; 11 bases match TRBD1. With 2 bases clipped from V and 7 bases from J, the junction kept 11 bases outside the gene matches. The CDR3 has 17 amino acids. Germline lookup yields CDR1 SGHRS and CDR2 YFSETQ. The CDR3 region is CASSFNSGTGGGNEQFF. CDR3 in DNA: TGCGCCAGCAGCTTCAATTCCGGGACAGGGGGAGGGAATGAGCAGTTCTTC.

V is TRBV28 and J is TRBJ1-1, with D possibly TRBD1 on 5 matching bases. The V gene's germline CDR1 is MDHEN and CDR2 SYDVKM. The CDR3 consists of 13 residues. V was pared by 5 bases and J by 3 bases, with 10 bases between. DNA for the CDR3: TGTGCCAGCAGTCCTGACAGATACACTGAAGCTTTCTTT. Translated: CASSPDRYTEAFF.

This clone was recorded a few times. The chain has TRBV11-1 and TRBJ2-7; TRBD1 matches at 8 bases. Germline-derived CDR1 and CDR2 are SGHAT and FQDESV (reference sequence). The V segment lost 3 bases and the J segment 2 bases; nucleotides outside the gene matches: 3. The CDR3 is 14 amino acids. The CDR3 here is CASSFTGGAYEQYF. The DNA of the CDR3 is TGTGCCAGCAGCTTCACAGGGGGTGCCTACGAGCAGTACTTC.

This chain joins TRBV5-1 and TRBJ2-2, with 7 bases fitting TRBD2. Germline CDR1 SGHRS, CDR2 YFSETQ. The CDR3 contains 16 residues. Trimming at V came to 1 base and at J to 0 bases, leaving 3 bases not matched to a gene. The CDR3 here is CASSLIAGPNTGELFF. The CDR3 DNA is TGCGCCAGCAGCTTGATAGCGGGCCCGAACACCGGGGAGCTGTTTTTT.

The V call is TRBV28, the J call TRBJ2-7; D may be TRBD2 (5 bases). Trimming took off 6 bases at V and 7 bases at J, with 13 bases between the two ends. Germline lookup yields CDR1 MDHEN and CDR2 SYDVKM. The CDR3 has 12 residues. The CDR3 DNA reads as TGTGCCAGCAGCCTAGCCCTCACAGAGCAGTACTTC. This translates into CASSLALTEQYF.

The rearrangement joins TRBV7-6 to TRBJ2-1, with 7 bases fitting TRBD2. This CDR3 contains 13 residues. Germline loops: CDR1 SGHVS, CDR2 FNYEAQ. The junction had 3 bases not matched to a gene; V was cut back by 1 base and J by 9 bases. CDR3: CASSLDAGVEQFF. Here the CDR3 DNA reads TGTGCCAGCAGCTTAGATGCGGGGGTTGAGCAGTTCTTC.

This clone was picked up a small number of times. The chain couples TRBV18 to TRBJ2-5; no definite D call. Trimming pared 8 bases from V and 1 base from J, leaving 11 bases between. Germline CDR1 KGHSH, CDR2 LQKENI. The CDR3 contains 13 residues. The CDR3 sequence is CASGRVAQETQYF. DNA of the CDR3: TGTGCCAGCGGCCGGGTAGCCCAAGAGACCCAGTACTTC. The full variable domain, completed using reference TRBV18 and TRBJ2-5, is NAGVMQNPRHLVRRRGQEARLRCSPMKGHSHVYWYRQLPEEGLKFMVYLQKENIIDESGMPKERFSAEFPKEGPSILRIQQVVRGDSAAYFCASGRVAQETQYFGPGTRLLVL.

The chain couples TRBV6-6 to TRBJ2-5; 8 positions match TRBD1. The J call is in doubt because the DNA end fits TRBJ2-7 better. Germline V gene sequence: CDR1 MNHNY, CDR2 SVGAGI (reference sequence). The CDR3 is made up of 15 amino acids. The CDR3, as DNA: TGTGCCAGCAGTTACTCAGGGGACAGGTACTACGAGCAGTACTTC. Protein product: CASSYSGDRYYEQYF.

This clone came up a few times. The sample carries other DNA sequences with the same CDR3. The chain combines TRBV18 with TRBJ1-1; D remains unclear. This CDR3 is 13 amino acids long. The V gene lost 1 base and the J gene lost 1 base, with 4 bases spanning the gap. The germline V gene encodes CDR1 KGHSH and CDR2 LQKENI. CDR3 sequence: CASSPLRNTEAFF. The CDR3 DNA reads as TGTGCCAGCTCACCACTTCGGAACACTGAAGCTTTCTTT.

This clone was observed a handful of times. This sequence joins TRBV29-1 and TRBJ2-3; 9 bases align to TRBD2. Germline loops: CDR1 SQVTM, CDR2 ANQGSEA. The CDR3 totals 18 residues. Losses at the gene ends were 1 base for V and 6 bases for J; bases not matched to a gene: 17. The CDR3 sequence is CSVEGPLQPSGTFDTQYF. CDR3 DNA: TGCAGCGTTGAAGGACCGCTCCAACCTAGCGGGACCTTCGATACGCAGTATTTT.

This rearrangement joins TRBV27 to TRBJ2-1; possibly TRBD2 for D (7 bases). Germline V gene data show CDR1 as MNHEY and CDR2 as SMNVEV (reference sequence). The CDR3 has 12 residues. The DNA for the CDR3 is TGTGCTGCCGGGGGGCGTAGTAATGAGCAGTTCTTC. Protein sequence: CAAGGRSNEQFF.

The chain uses TRBV27 and TRBJ2-7; 15 bases fit TRBD2. The ends lost 6 bases at V and 6 bases at J; junction bases unmatched: 3. The germline V gene encodes CDR1 MNHEY and CDR2 SMNVEV (reference sequence). CDR3 size: 14 residues. Written as DNA, the CDR3 is TGTGCCAGCAGAGGACTAGCGGGGGGGCTCGAGCAGTACTTC. Amino acid sequence: CASRGLAGGLEQYF.

The J gene is TRBJ1-4, the V gene TRBV5-1, with 10 bases lining up with TRBD1. Germline lookup yields CDR1 SGHRS and CDR2 YFSETQ. The V segment lost 5 bases and the J segment 8 bases; nucleotides outside the gene matches: 6. The CDR3 is 14 amino acids. CDR3 residues: CASRPGTGEEKLFF. As DNA, the CDR3 is TGCGCCAGCAGGCCCGGGACAGGGGAAGAAAAACTGTTTTTT.

This clone has a handful of counts. V is TRBV5-6 and J is TRBJ2-6, with D perhaps TRBD2 (6 bases). Looked up from germline, CDR1 is SGHDT and CDR2 is YYEEEE. CDR3 length: 16 residues. The ends were cut back, 5 bases at V and 0 bases at J, with 12 bases in the middle. DNA for the CDR3: TGTGCCAGCAGGGAGGGGTTGGACTCTGGGGCCAACGTCCTGACTTTC. This encodes CASREGLDSGANVLTF.

V usage is TRBV5-1 and J usage is TRBJ2-5; 10 bases map to TRBD2. V shed 0 bases, J shed 0 bases, and the junction held 8 bases outside the gene matches. CDR3 length: 18 residues. The germline gives CDR1 SGHRS, CDR2 YFSETQ. The CDR3 bases are TGCGCCAGCAGCTTGGTTCTAGCGGGAGCAGGTTACCAAGAGACCCAGTACTTC. This gives the protein CASSLVLAGAGYQETQYF.

The chain carries TRBV30 and TRBJ1-1; D is possibly TRBD1 (6 bases). Germline lookup yields CDR1 GTSNPN and CDR2 SVGIG (reference sequence). Trimming pared 4 bases from V and 0 bases from J, leaving 15 bases between. The CDR3 sequence is 15 residues long. As DNA, the CDR3 is TGTGCCTGGAAAAAAACAGGGACAATGAACACTGAAGCTTTCTTT. Amino acids: CAWKKTGTMNTEAFF.

This chain joins TRBV18 and TRBJ2-3; D call uncertain. Trimming removed 4 bases from V and 2 bases from J, with 19 bases in between. The CDR3 consists of 17 residues. The germline gives CDR1 KGHSH, CDR2 LQKENI. CDR3 protein: CASSRTGLTPDTDTQYF. The CDR3 DNA reads TGTGCCAGCTCACGAACGGGTCTCACCCCTGACACAGATACGCAGTATTTT.

J is TRBJ2-3 and V is TRBV9, with TRBD2 matching 7 bases. This CDR3 is 17 amino acids long. The V and J ends lost 2 bases and 4 bases, in that order; junction bases with no gene match: 13. Germline assignment: CDR1 SGDLS and CDR2 YYNGEE. The DNA for the CDR3 is TGTGCCAGCAGCGTTCGTTCTGGGGGAGGGAGGGCAGATACGCAGTATTTT. This sequence encodes CASSVRSGGGRADTQYF.